The rows below give T cell receptor beta chains drawn from one sample of a study of T cells in Graves' hyperthyroidism and ophthalmopathy. From the multiplex PCR reads, TCRdb called clonotypes with MiXCR, one entry per CDR3 protein. In the table there are about 350,000 distinct CDR3 sequences, over 12% of which are singletons. Material: blood. Every receptor here comes from a woman aged 60-75 years with Graves' ophthalmopathy. CDR3s include the opening cysteine and the closing phenylalanine or tryptophan. A D gene is named only where the DNA matches it firmly. Clone size is given for some rows only: seen once, a few or many times, or a class if the clone is expanded.

J,V,D,size,DNA,CDR3
TRBJ2-2,TRBV29-1,NA,many,TGCAGCGTTGTAGCCTGGGATGGCACCGGGGAGCTGTTTTTT,CSVVAWDGTGELFF
TRBJ1-4,TRBV7-9,NA,few,TGTGCCAGCAGCTTAAGTCTGGCGGATGAAAAACTGTTTTTT,CASSLSLADEKLFF
TRBJ1-3,TRBV7-2,NA,many,TGTGCCAGCAGCGAACCGGCTGGAAACACCATATATTTT,CASSEPAGNTIYF
TRBJ2-7,TRBV6-2/TRBV6-3,TRBD1,many,TGTGCCAGCAGTCCCCCGGGACAGACCTACGAGCAGTACTTC,CASSPPGQTYEQYF
TRBJ2-7,TRBV30,TRBD2,many,TGTGCCTGGAGTTCGACTAGCGGAGGTGGGGACGAGCAGTACTTC,CAWSSTSGGGDEQYF
TRBJ2-1,TRBV10-3,NA,NA,TGTGCCATCAGTGCACTAGTATACAATGAGCAGTTCTTC,CAISALVYNEQFF
TRBJ2-5,TRBV18,TRBD2,many,TGTGCCAGCTCCCCAAAGGGAGGGGAGACCCAGTACTTC,CASSPKGGETQYF
TRBJ2-1,TRBV28,TRBD2,many,TGTGCCAGCAGCTTAGCGGGAGGCCCCTACAATGAGCAGTTCTTC,CASSLAGGPYNEQFF
TRBJ2-7,TRBV29-1,NA,NA,TGCAGCGTTGACGGGCCGGGGGACGAGCAGTACTTC,CSVDGPGDEQYF
TRBJ1-1,TRBV14,NA,many,TGTGCCAGCAGCCAAGGCCCCACCTTTGAAGCTTTCTTT,CASSQGPTFEAFF
TRBJ2-2,TRBV2,TRBD2,NA,TGTGCCAGCAGTGAAACGGCGGGAGGGCGGAACACCGGGGAGCTGTTTTTT,CASSETAGGRNTGELFF
TRBJ2-1,TRBV20-1,NA,many,TGCAGTGCCCCCCGTAAACTGAGCTCCTACAATGAGCAGTTCTTC,CSAPRKLSSYNEQFF
TRBJ2-2,TRBV2,NA,many,TGTGCCAGCTCTAGGTCCCGTGGACCCGGGGAGCTGTTTTTT,CASSRSRGPGELFF
TRBJ2-1,TRBV6-1,TRBD2,few,TGTGCCAGCAGTGAAGTGGGGGGGGGACTGACCTACAATGAGCAGTTCTTC,CASSEVGGGLTYNEQFF
TRBJ1-1,TRBV18,NA,few,TGTGCCAGCTCTCAAGGGTCAGGGCCTCTGGGCACTGAAGCTTTCTTT,CASSQGSGPLGTEAFF
TRBJ2-3,TRBV2,NA,many,TGTGCCAGCAGTTGGGGGGGACAGAACACAGATACGCAGTATTTT,CASSWGGQNTDTQYF
TRBJ2-1,TRBV5-6,TRBD2,NA,TGTGCCAGCAGCTTTTTTACTAGCGGGAACCTCTACAATGAGCAGTTCTTC,CASSFFTSGNLYNEQFF
TRBJ2-2,TRBV18,NA,NA,TGTGCCAGCTCACCACCGATAGGGCGGAGCACCGGGGAGCTGTTTTTT,CASSPPIGRSTGELFF
TRBJ2-7,TRBV28,NA,NA,TGTGCCACCGCGGGATTCCCCACCGAGCAGTACTTC,CATAGFPTEQYF
TRBJ1-3,TRBV7-2,NA,NA,TGTGCCAGCAGCTCAAGCTTCAGGGCTGGAAACACCATATATTTT,CASSSSFRAGNTIYF
TRBJ2-7,TRBV12-3/TRBV12-4,NA,many,TGTGCCAGCAGTCACGGGAGTTCCCACGAGCAGTACTTC,CASSHGSSHEQYF
TRBJ2-7,TRBV20-1,TRBD2,NA,TGCAGTGCTCCTCTAGCGGGGAACTACGAGCAGTACTTC,CSAPLAGNYEQYF
TRBJ2-2,TRBV9,TRBD2,NA,TGTGCCAGCACCGGGGGGGCGGCCAACACCGGGGAGCTGTTTTTT,CASTGGAANTGELFF
TRBJ1-6,TRBV3-1,NA,NA,TGTGCCAGCAGCCAACCCCAGGGGACACCCCTCCACTTT,CASSQPQGTPLHF
TRBJ2-7,TRBV7-9,NA,many,TGTGCCAGCAGCCGCGGGTTTTCCTCCTACGAGCAGTACTTC,CASSRGFSSYEQYF
TRBJ2-2,TRBV6-1,NA,few,TGTGCCAGCGCCTCCAAAGGGAACACCGGGGAGCTGTTTTTT,CASASKGNTGELFF
TRBJ2-3,TRBV7-6,NA,many,TGTGCCAGCAGCCCAGTGGGGGGCACAGATACGCAGTATTTT,CASSPVGGTDTQYF
TRBJ2-5,TRBV10-1,NA,few,TGCGCCAGCAGTGACCCCCTGGACCAAAGAGAGACCCAGTACTTC,CASSDPLDQRETQYF
TRBJ1-1,TRBV2,NA,many,TGTGCCAGCAGTGCGGGTCGGGGGTGGACTGAAGCTTTCTTT,CASSAGRGWTEAFF
TRBJ2-1,TRBV5-1,TRBD2,few,TGCGCCAGCAGCCCACGCCGGGGCTCTAGCGGGAGCTACAATGAGCAGTTCTTC,CASSPRRGSSGSYNEQFF
TRBJ2-3,TRBV12-3/TRBV12-4,NA,many,TGTGCCAGCAGTTTAACCCCGCTCACAGATACGCAGTATTTT,CASSLTPLTDTQYF
TRBJ1-4,TRBV6-1,NA,few,TGTGCCAGCAGTCGTAATCGGGACACTAGAAATGAAAAACTGTTTTTT,CASSRNRDTRNEKLFF
TRBJ2-7,TRBV2,NA,many,TGTGCCAGCACACTCGCGGGGCCGAGCTCCTACGAGCAGTACTTC,CASTLAGPSSYEQYF
TRBJ2-2,TRBV12-3/TRBV12-4,TRBD2,many,TGTGCCAGCAGTCCCGGACTAGACGAGGGACGGACGGCGGGGGAGCTGTTTTTT,CASSPGLDEGRTAGELFF
TRBJ1-5,TRBV28,NA,NA,TGTGCCAGCAGTTTACCTTACTTTTTGGGATCGGATCGACCCCAGCATTTT,CASSLPYFLGSDRPQHF
TRBJ2-5,TRBV27,NA,many,TGTGCCAGCAGTCTCATCCGGGGCCAAGAGACCCAGTACTTC,CASSLIRGQETQYF
TRBJ2-5,TRBV4-1,TRBD2,few,TGCGCCAGCAGCCCCCCGGGGAGGGCGGAGACCCAGTACTTC,CASSPPGRAETQYF
TRBJ1-1,TRBV5-6,NA,NA,TGTGCCAGCAGCTTGGTGCACGTCGAAGCTTTCTTT,CASSLVHVEAFF
TRBJ1-5,TRBV30,NA,many,TGTGCCTGGAGTGTAAAGGGGAATCAGCCCCAGCATTTT,CAWSVKGNQPQHF
TRBJ2-7,TRBV7-9,NA,many,TGTGCCAGCAGCTCCCAAGACTCCTACGAGCAGTACTTC,CASSSQDSYEQYF
TRBJ2-5,TRBV29-1,NA,few,TGCAGCGTTGAACCCTGGACAAGAAGAGGGGAGACCCAGTACTTC,CSVEPWTRRGETQYF
TRBJ1-5,TRBV11-3,NA,many,TGTGCCAGCACCTTAGCAGTCCTCTATAGCAATCAGCCCCAGCATTTT,CASTLAVLYSNQPQHF
TRBJ1-2,TRBV3-1,NA,many,TGTGCCAGCAGCCAACTCAGCAGCTATGGCTACACCTTC,CASSQLSSYGYTF
TRBJ1-2,TRBV4-1,NA,many,TGCGCCAGCAGCCAAGATCTTCAGGGATCCTATGGCTACACCTTC,CASSQDLQGSYGYTF
TRBJ2-5,TRBV28,NA,many,TGTGCCAGCAGCCCGGGAGTGGAGACCCAGTACTTC,CASSPGVETQYF